The clone carrying this TCR beta chain was counted between two and nine times. Its cognate antigen is unknown. The data were taken from a study of vaccination and CD4 T cells after COVID-19. Across the study: At day 14 and again at days 161 to 241 post-vaccination, a few convalescent patients were sampled.

The Oncomine TCR Beta short-read assay was applied to DNA of cultured CD4+ T cells. One entry per CDR3 protein results from TCRdb running MiXCR on the PCR reads. The sample contains 20,000 or so distinct CDR3 sequences, about two fifths of which appear only once. Noted time point: late sampling 161 to 241 days after vaccination in a few convalescent patients. Regarding treatment: roughly 10-day PBMC culture with coronavirus spike peptide pools or control peptides (ViraFEST assay). J was trimmed by 3 bases and V by 6 bases; bases with no gene match: 7. Germline V gene data show CDR1 as ENHRY and CDR2 as SYGVKD. The CDR3 extends over 15 amino acids.

This specimen was CD4+ T cells from blood, cultured in vitro, taken about 7 months after SARS-CoV-2 vaccination. The clonotype was recovered from a human donor who had recovered from COVID-19. This chain uses TRBV10-3 with TRBJ1-5; the match to TRBD1 covers 8 bases. The CDR3 bases are TGTGCCATCAGCGGTGACAGGGGACTCAATCAGCCCCAGCATTTT. Encoded protein: CAISGDRGLNQPQHF.